The next 8 T cell receptor beta chains were all read from a single sample in a study of tumour-infiltrating T cells in Burkitt lymphoma. Generated by immunoSEQ multiplex PCR, the TCRdb table keeps only in-frame clones and is missing some. This sample has some 5,500 clones; roughly 9.8% occur once, and the top ten carry 2.2%. The specimen sequenced was tumor tissue. The receptors come from a human donor with diffuse large B-cell lymphoma.

V is TRBV2 and J is TRBJ1-2; the D is unclear. Trimming removed 4 bases from V and 13 bases from J, with 13 bases in between. Germline V lookup: CDR1 SNHLY, CDR2 FYNNEI. This CDR3 region has 11 residues. The CDR3 region is CASSAVVVATF. DNA for the CDR3: TGTGCCAGCAGTGCGGTAGTTGTTGCCACCTTC.

This clone showed up just a few times. CDR3 sequence reads: CASSEDRGWVPTEAFF. In DNA form, the CDR3 reads TGTGCCAGCAGTGAAGATCGGGGGTGGGTACCCACTGAAGCTTTCTTT. The chain links TRBV6-1 to TRBJ1-1; possibly TRBD1 for D (5 bases). CDR3 size: 16 residues. In germline, CDR1 is MNHNS, CDR2 SASEGT. Trimming took off 1 base at V and 4 bases at J, with 16 bases between the two ends.

There are a few counts of this clone. The chain employs TRBV28 and TRBJ1-5, with TRBD1 matching 9 bases. V trimming: 4 bases; J trimming: 2 bases; junction bases outside the gene matches: 9. CDR3 length: 17 residues. Germline V gene sequence: CDR1 MDHEN, CDR2 SYDVKM. This chain's CDR3 is CASSSPDWTGGNQPQHF. DNA of the CDR3: TGTGCCAGCAGTTCTCCAGATTGGACAGGGGGCAATCAGCCCCAGCATTTT. Variable domain in full (rest from reference TRBV28 and TRBJ1-5): DVKVTQSSRYLVKRTGEKVFLECVQDMDHENMFWYRQDPGLGLRLIYFSYDVKMKEKGDIPEGYSVSREKKERFSLILESASTNQTSMYLCASSSPDWTGGNQPQHFGDGTRLSIL.

CDR3 DNA: TGTGCCAGCAGCAAAACTGGGGGCGTTTATAGCAATCAGCCCCAGCATTTT. Translation: CASSKTGGVYSNQPQHF. V is TRBV27 and J is TRBJ1-5, with D possibly TRBD1 on 6 matching bases. From germline, CDR1 is MNHEY and CDR2 SMNVEV (reference sequence). CDR3 size: 17 residues. V lost 6 bases and J lost 0, with 18 bases in between.

This chain connects TRBV6-5 to TRBJ2-5; TRBD1 matches 7 bases. The germline CDR1 and CDR2 sequences are MNHEY and SVGAGI. The V and J ends lost 2 bases and 1 base, in that order; junction bases with no gene match: 4. The CDR3 contains 15 residues. CDR3 nucleotide sequence: TGTGCCAGCAGTTACGGGACAGCGATCCAAGAGACCCAGTACTTC. It codes for CASSYGTAIQETQYF.

This chain uses TRBV4-2 with TRBJ1-3, with TRBD1 matching 8 bases. CDR1 is LGHNA, CDR2 YNFKEQ, per germline. With V trimmed by 0 bases and J by 0 bases, 7 bases remained unmatched. The CDR3 extends over 18 amino acids. The CDR3 loop is CASSQEGQVFTSGNTIYF. The CDR3 bases are TGTGCCAGCAGCCAAGAGGGACAGGTCTTCACCTCTGGAAACACCATATATTTT.

This clone was observed a few times. The rearrangement links TRBV19 to TRBJ2-2, with 9 bases fitting TRBD1. This CDR3 has 17 amino acids. From germline, CDR1 is LNHDA and CDR2 SQIVND (reference sequence). Trimming cost V 2 bases and J 7 bases; bases outside gene matches: 11. CDR3 in DNA: TGTGCCAGTAGTATATCCCCCGGACAGGGGATTCACGGGGAGCTGTTTTTT. Its protein product is CASSISPGQGIHGELFF.

The gene calls are TRBV6-4 and TRBJ2-7; tentatively, D is TRBD1 or TRBD2 (5 bases each). The CDR3 extends over 13 amino acids. V gave up 4 bases and J gave up 3 bases, with 10 bases separating them. The germline CDR1 and CDR2 sequences are MRHNA and SNTAGT. CDR3 DNA sequence: TGTGCCAGCAGTGCCGGGGCCGGCTACGAGCAGTACTTC. Encoded protein: CASSAGAGYEQYF.